This TCR beta chain was identified in a study of blood T cells in healthy people across ages. The sample holds many counts of this clonotype. The antigen is undetermined. Each donor had 8 to 10 milliliters of peripheral blood drawn. Total RNA extraction produced at least 5.5 micrograms (per sample) for the study. Findings and limits, study-wide: Any changes in expanded clonotypes were possibly confounded, as donor CMV status remained unknown.

It was with a sample-barcoded 5' primer and a J-beta primer mix that a second PCR of roughly 7 to 11 cycles was run. A template-switch adaptor that had 12 random nucleotides put a tag on each cDNA molecule. Each CDR3 protein gets one entry after TCRdb re-called the 5' RACE reads with MiXCR. The profile shows about 680,000 distinct CDR3 sequences, over 45% of them singletons. V gave up 2 bases and J gave up 4 bases; unmatched junction bases: 3. Germline lookup yields CDR1 SGHTA and CDR2 FQGNSA. The CDR3 consists of 15 residues. V and J are TRBV7-2 and TRBJ2-1, with 9 positions matching TRBD2. The TCR originated in a woman in her fifties or sixties in good health. Sequencing was performed on blood. CDR3 amino acids: CASSLSAGGYNEQFF. In nucleotides, the CDR3 is TGTGCCAGCAGCTTATCGGCGGGAGGGTACAATGAGCAGTTCTTC.